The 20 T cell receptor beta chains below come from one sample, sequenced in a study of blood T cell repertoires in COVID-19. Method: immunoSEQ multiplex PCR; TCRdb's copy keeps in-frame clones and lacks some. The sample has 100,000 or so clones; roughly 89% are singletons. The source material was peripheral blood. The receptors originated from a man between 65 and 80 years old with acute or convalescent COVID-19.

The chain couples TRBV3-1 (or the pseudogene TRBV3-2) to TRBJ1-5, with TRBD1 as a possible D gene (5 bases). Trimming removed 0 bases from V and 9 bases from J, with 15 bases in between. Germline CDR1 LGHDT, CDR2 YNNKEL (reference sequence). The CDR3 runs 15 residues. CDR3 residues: CASSQDGGRATPQHF. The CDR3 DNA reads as TGTGCCAGCAGCCAAGATGGCGGCAGGGCGACGCCCCAGCATTTT.

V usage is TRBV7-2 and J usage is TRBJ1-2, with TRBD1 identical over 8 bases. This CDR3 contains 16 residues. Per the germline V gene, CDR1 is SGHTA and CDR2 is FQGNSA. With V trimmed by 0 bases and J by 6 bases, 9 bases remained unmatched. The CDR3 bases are TGTGCCAGCAGCTTAGCGGGTCTGCAGGGGGCGAATGGCTACACCTTC. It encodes CASSLAGLQGANGYTF.

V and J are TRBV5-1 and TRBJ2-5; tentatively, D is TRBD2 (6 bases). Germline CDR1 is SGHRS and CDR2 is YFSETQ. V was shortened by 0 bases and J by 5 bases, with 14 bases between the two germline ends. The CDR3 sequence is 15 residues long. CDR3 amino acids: CASSLAAESGETQYF. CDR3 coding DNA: TGCGCCAGCAGCTTGGCGGCAGAAAGCGGGGAGACCCAGTACTTC.

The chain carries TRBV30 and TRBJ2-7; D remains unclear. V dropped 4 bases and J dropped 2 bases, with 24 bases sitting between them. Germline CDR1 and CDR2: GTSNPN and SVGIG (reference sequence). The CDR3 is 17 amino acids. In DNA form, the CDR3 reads TGTGCCTGGAAGCCGAACCCCCTGATACAGAGAGCCTACGAGCAGTACTTC. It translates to CAWKPNPLIQRAYEQYF.

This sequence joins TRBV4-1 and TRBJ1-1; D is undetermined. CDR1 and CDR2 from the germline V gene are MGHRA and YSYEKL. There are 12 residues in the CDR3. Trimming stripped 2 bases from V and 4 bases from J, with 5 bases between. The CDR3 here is CASSQRSTEAFF. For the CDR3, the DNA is TGCGCCAGCAGCCAAAGGAGCACTGAAGCTTTCTTT.

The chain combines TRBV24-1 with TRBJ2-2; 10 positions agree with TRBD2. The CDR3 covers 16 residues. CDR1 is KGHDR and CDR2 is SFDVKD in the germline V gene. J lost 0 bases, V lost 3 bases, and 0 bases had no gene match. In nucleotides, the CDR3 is TGTGCCACCAGTGATCTAGCGGGAGCGAACACCGGGGAGCTGTTTTTT. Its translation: CATSDLAGANTGELFF.

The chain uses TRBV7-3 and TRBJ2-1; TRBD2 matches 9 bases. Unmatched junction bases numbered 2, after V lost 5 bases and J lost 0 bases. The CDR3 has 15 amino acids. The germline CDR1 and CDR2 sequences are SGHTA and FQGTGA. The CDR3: CASSISGGSYNEQFF. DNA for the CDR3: TGTGCCAGCAGCATTAGCGGGGGCTCCTACAATGAGCAGTTCTTC. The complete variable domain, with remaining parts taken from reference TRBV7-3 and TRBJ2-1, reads GAGVSQTPSNKVTEKGKYVELRCDPISGHTALYWYRQSLGQGPEFLIYFQGTGAADDSGLPNDRFFAVRPEGSVSTLKIQRTERGDSAVYLCASSISGGSYNEQFFGPGTRLTVL.

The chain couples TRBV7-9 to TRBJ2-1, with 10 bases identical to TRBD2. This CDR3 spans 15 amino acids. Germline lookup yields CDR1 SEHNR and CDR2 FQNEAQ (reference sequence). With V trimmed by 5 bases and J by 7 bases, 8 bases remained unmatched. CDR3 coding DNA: TGTGCCAGCAGCCGTCTAGCGGGGGCTTATAATGAGCAGTTCTTC. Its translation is CASSRLAGAYNEQFF.

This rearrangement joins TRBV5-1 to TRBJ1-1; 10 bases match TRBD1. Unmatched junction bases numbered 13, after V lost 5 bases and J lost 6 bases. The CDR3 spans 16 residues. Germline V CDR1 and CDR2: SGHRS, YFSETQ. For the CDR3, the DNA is TGCGCCAGCAGTCCCGGGACAGGGGATGTGTACGCTGAAGCTTTCTTT. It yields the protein CASSPGTGDVYAEAFF.

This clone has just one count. CDR3 nucleotide sequence: TGTGCCTGGAGTGCCGACGGAGGTTTACATGGCTACACCTTC. It is translated as CAWSADGGLHGYTF. The J gene is TRBJ1-2, the V gene TRBV30; no firm D call. V dropped 1 base and J dropped 6 bases, with 15 bases sitting between them. This CDR3 has 14 amino acids. Per germline, CDR1 GTSNPN and CDR2 SVGIG (reference sequence).

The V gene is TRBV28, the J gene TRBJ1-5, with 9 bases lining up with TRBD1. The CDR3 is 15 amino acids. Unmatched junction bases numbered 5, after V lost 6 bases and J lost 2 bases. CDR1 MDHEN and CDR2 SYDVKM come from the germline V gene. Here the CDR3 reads CASRGQGGGNQPQHF. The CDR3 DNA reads TGTGCCAGCAGGGGACAGGGAGGAGGCAATCAGCCCCAGCATTTT.

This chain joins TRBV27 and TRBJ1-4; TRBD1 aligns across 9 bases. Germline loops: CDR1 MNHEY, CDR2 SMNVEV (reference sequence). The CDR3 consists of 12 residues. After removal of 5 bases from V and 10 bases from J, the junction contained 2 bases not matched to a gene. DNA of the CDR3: TGTGCCAGCAGTCCGACAGGGGGAAAACTGTTTTTT. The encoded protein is CASSPTGGKLFF. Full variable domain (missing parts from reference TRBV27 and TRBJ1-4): EAQVTQNPRYLITVTGKKLTVTCSQNMNHEYMSWYRQDPGLGLRQIYYSMNVEVTDKGDVPEGYKVSRKEKRNFPLILESPSPNQTSLYFCASSPTGGKLFFGSGTQLSVL.

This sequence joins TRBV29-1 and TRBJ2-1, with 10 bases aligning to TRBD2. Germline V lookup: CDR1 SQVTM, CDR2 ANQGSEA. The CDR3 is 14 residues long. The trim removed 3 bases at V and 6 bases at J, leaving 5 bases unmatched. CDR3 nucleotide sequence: TGCAGCGTTGAGCTAGCGGGAGTAGGCAATGAGCAGTTCTTC. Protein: CSVELAGVGNEQFF.

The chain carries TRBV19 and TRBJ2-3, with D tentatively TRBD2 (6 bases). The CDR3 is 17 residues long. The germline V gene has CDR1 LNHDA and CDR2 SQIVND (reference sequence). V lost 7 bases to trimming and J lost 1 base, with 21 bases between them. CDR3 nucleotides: TGTGCCAGTAAAGAAGGCGGCGGACTAAGGGGCACAGATACGCAGTATTTT. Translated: CASKEGGGLRGTDTQYF.

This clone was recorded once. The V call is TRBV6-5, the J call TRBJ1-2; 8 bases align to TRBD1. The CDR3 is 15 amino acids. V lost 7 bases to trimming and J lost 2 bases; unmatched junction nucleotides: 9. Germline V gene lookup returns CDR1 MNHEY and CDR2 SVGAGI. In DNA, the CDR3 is TGTGCCAGCATCCGACAGGGGAGGGTAAACTATGGCTACACCTTC. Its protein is CASIRQGRVNYGYTF.

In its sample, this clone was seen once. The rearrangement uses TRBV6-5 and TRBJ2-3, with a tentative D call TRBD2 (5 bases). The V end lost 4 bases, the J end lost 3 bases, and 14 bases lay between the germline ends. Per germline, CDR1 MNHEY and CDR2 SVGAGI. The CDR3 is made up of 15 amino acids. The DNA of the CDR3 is TGTGCCAGCAGTTCGAGCCCCGGGAATACAGATACGCAGTATTTT. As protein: CASSSSPGNTDTQYF.

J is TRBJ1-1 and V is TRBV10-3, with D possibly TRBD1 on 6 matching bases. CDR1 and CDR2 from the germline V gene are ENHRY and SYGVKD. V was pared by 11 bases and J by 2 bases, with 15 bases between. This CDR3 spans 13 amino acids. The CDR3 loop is CAVRTDLNTEAFF. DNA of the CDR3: TGTGCCGTACGGACAGACCTAAACACTGAAGCTTTCTTT.

CDR3 DNA sequence: TGTGCCAGCAGTCTGACAGCAGTCTCCTATAATTCACCCCTCCACTTT. Translation gives CASSLTAVSYNSPLHF. The rearrangement joins TRBV27 to TRBJ1-6; a possible D gene is TRBD1 (5 bases). The V gene's germline CDR1 is MNHEY and CDR2 SMNVEV (reference sequence). This CDR3 contains 16 residues. The V end lost 5 bases, the J end lost 0 bases, and 11 bases lay between the germline ends.

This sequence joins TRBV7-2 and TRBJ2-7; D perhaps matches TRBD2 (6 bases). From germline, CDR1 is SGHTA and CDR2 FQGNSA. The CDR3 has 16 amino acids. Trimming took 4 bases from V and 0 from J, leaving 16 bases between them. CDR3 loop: CASSYRRGLSSYEQYF. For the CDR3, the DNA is TGTGCCAGCAGCTACCGTCGGGGACTGAGCTCCTACGAGCAGTACTTC.

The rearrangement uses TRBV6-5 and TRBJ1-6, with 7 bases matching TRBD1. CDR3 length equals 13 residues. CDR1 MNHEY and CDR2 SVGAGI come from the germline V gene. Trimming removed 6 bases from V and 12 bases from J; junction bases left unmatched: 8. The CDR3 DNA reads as TGTGCCAGCAGGACGGACAGGCGGGAACCCCTCCACTTT. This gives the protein CASRTDRREPLHF.